These 14 T cell receptor beta chains were sequenced from one sample in a study of prognosis after radiotherapy for stage I lung cancer. Genomic DNA served as the source from which two-round multiplex PCR generated TCR beta CDR3 amplicons. Amplification in first-round PCR relied on primers specific to each TRBV and TRBJ gene. MiXCR was run by TCRdb on the multiplex PCR reads, yielding one entry per CDR3 protein. The sample has fewer than 25,000 distinct CDR3 sequences, around 36% seen once. The source material was PBMCs, sampled before or after stereotactic body radiation therapy (not recorded which). The source of these receptors is a donor aged 50 or older with non-small cell lung cancer.

This clonotype was seen at least ten times. The rearrangement joins TRBV5-1 to TRBJ2-7; D is ambiguous. Germline V gives CDR1 SGHRS, CDR2 YFSETQ. The V end was cut by 1 base, the J end by 5 bases, with 4 bases between. The CDR3 extends over 11 amino acids. In nucleotides, the CDR3 is TGCGCCAGCAGCTTGTACCACGAGCAGTACTTC. The encoded protein is CASSLYHEQYF.

The J gene is TRBJ2-5, the V gene TRBV9; D is unclear. Germline V gene lookup returns CDR1 SGDLS and CDR2 YYNGEE. Trimming stripped 0 bases from V and 5 bases from J, with 14 bases between. The CDR3 sequence is 15 residues long. This chain's CDR3 is CASSVAPLPRETQYF. The CDR3 nucleotides read TGTGCCAGCAGCGTAGCGCCCCTCCCGCGGGAGACCCAGTACTTC.

This clonotype was seen at least ten times. The V and J genes are TRBV9 and TRBJ1-1, with 11 bases aligning to TRBD1. The CDR3 is 14 amino acids. Germline loops: CDR1 SGDLS, CDR2 YYNGEE. V lost 4 bases, J lost 8 bases, and 7 bases stayed unmatched. CDR3 sequence (DNA): TGTGCCAGCAGCCCCGGGACAGGGGGGTACGAAGCTTTCTTT. It yields the protein CASSPGTGGYEAFF.

In its sample, this clonotype was seen many times. This chain joins TRBV7-2 and TRBJ1-2, with a weak D call TRBD1 (5 bases). The CDR3 runs 13 residues. Germline V gene sequence: CDR1 SGHTA, CDR2 FQGNSA. Trimming pared 0 bases from V and 8 bases from J, leaving 10 bases between. CDR3 sequence: CASSLAQEGGYTF. DNA for the CDR3: TGTGCCAGCAGCTTAGCGCAGGAGGGGGGCTACACCTTC.

This clonotype was recorded at least ten times. The chain employs TRBV9 and TRBJ2-7, with TRBD1 matching over 9 bases. CDR1 is SGDLS, CDR2 YYNGEE, per germline. This CDR3 region has 14 residues. J lost 6 bases, V lost 3 bases, and 7 bases had no gene match. CDR3 residues: CASSAGQGGFEQYF. For the CDR3, the DNA is TGTGCCAGCAGCGCGGGACAGGGTGGGTTCGAGCAGTACTTC.

V usage is TRBV12-3 or TRBV12-4 and J usage is TRBJ1-2; D might be TRBD1 (6 bases). The CDR3 is 14 amino acids. The ends were cut back, 5 bases at V and 9 bases at J, with 19 bases in the middle. The CDR3 DNA is TGTGCCAGCAGTCCTCGGACAGCGAGGTATCGCTACACCTTC. Translated: CASSPRTARYRYTF.

At least ten counts were recorded for this clonotype. J is TRBJ2-7 and V is TRBV7-2, with D perhaps matching TRBD1 or TRBD2 (5 bases each). Germline CDR1 is SGHTA and CDR2 is FQGNSA. The CDR3 is made up of 14 amino acids. The ends were cut back, 5 bases at V and 0 bases at J, with 11 bases in the middle. This CDR3 reads CASSPRDGSYEQYF. CDR3 DNA: TGTGCCAGCAGCCCTCGGGACGGCTCCTACGAGCAGTACTTC.

The chain carries TRBV20-1 and TRBJ2-4; 14 nucleotides align to TRBD2. J gave up 3 bases and V 5 bases, and 12 bases lay outside the gene matches. Germline V gives CDR1 DFQATT, CDR2 SNEGSKA (reference sequence). CDR3 length: 18 residues. The chain's CDR3 is CSAGRLAGGKDGKNIQYF. In nucleotides, the CDR3 is TGCAGTGCTGGACGACTAGCGGGAGGGAAGGATGGCAAAAACATTCAGTACTTC.

With regard to this clonotype: A junction boundary mismatches the germline segment, possibly from a read error. The chain recombines TRBV15 with TRBJ1-1, with D possibly matching TRBD1 (5 bases). CDR3 length: 12 amino acids. CDR1 is LNHNV, CDR2 YYDKDF, per germline (reference sequence). CDR3 amino acids: CVTSLRDGEAFF. The CDR3 DNA sequence: TGTGTCACCAGCCTCCGGGACGGTGAAGCTTTCTTT.

This clonotype was detected ten times or more. The CDR3 region has the DNA TGTGCCAGCACCTCGGGACAGACAAACACCGGGGAGCTGTTTTTT. Translating it yields CASTSGQTNTGELFF. The V gene is TRBV10-3, the J gene TRBJ2-2; TRBD1 aligns across 7 bases. With V trimmed by 10 bases and J by 2 bases, 10 bases remained unmatched. Per germline, CDR1 ENHRY and CDR2 SYGVKD. This CDR3 region has 15 residues.

V is TRBV27 and J is TRBJ2-6; D is possibly TRBD1 (5 bases). The CDR3 is made up of 16 amino acids. Germline V gene data show CDR1 as MNHEY and CDR2 as SMNVEV (reference sequence). Trimming removed 1 base from V and 1 base from J, with 8 bases in between. The CDR3 is CASSLYSGSGANVLTF. Written as DNA, the CDR3 is TGTGCCAGCAGTTTATATTCAGGGTCTGGGGCCAACGTCCTGACTTTC.

The gene calls are TRBV15 and TRBJ2-7, with D tentatively TRBD2 (6 bases). The CDR3 sequence is 12 residues long. Germline CDR1 LNHNV, CDR2 YYDKDF (reference sequence). The V end was cut by 6 bases, the J end by 9 bases, with 15 bases between. This CDR3 is CATSTPGGGQYF. Here the CDR3 DNA reads TGTGCCACCAGTACGCCCGGGGGTGGGCAGTACTTC.

This clonotype was counted many times. V gene TRBV7-3 combines with J gene TRBJ1-1, with D possibly matching TRBD1 (6 bases). Trimming shortened V by 5 bases and J by 7 bases, and 14 bases separated the two germline ends. The CDR3 loop spans 13 amino acids. Germline lookup yields CDR1 SGHTA and CDR2 FQGTGA. The CDR3, as DNA: TGTGCCAGCAGCCGGGGGGGGGCAGGTGAAGCTTTCTTT. Protein product: CASSRGGAGEAFF.

This clonotype was observed many times. The chain uses TRBV19 and TRBJ2-5, with 9 positions matching TRBD2. The germline V gene has CDR1 LNHDA and CDR2 SQIVND (reference sequence). Trimming took 4 bases from V and 5 from J; bases not matched to a gene: 14. CDR3 length: 17 residues. Here the CDR3 DNA reads TGTGCCAGTAGTAAGCTAGCGGGACCGAGGGGGGGGGAGACCCAGTACTTC. The encoded protein is CASSKLAGPRGGETQYF.